The T cell receptor beta chain described here comes from a study of cytomegalovirus exposure and HLA in healthy donors. Background on the study: A prior analysis found about 120 million unique TCR beta sequences from around 190 million T cells. Study-wide points: Later examination showed HLA-associated TCR beta chains had greater clonal expansion than equally common others. The availability of immune exposure information extended only to CMV serostatus.

13 Jbeta primers and 60 Vbeta primers were used for the PCR. Clones were sequenced by immunoSEQ multiplex PCR, and TCRdb holds only the in-frame ones, with some missing. The sample contains about 160,000 clones, 65% to 85% of which appear only once. Only a few counts were recorded for this clone. Its antigen is unidentified. Other DNA sequences in the same sample also yield this CDR3. The TCR comes from a man in his 60s in good health and CMV-seronegative. Sample: PBMCs.

This CDR3 reads CASSLGYSSYEQYF. As DNA, the CDR3 is TGTGCCAGCAGCTTAGGGTACAGCTCCTACGAGCAGTACTTC. The chain links TRBV11-2 to TRBJ2-7, with no clear D. V lost 1 base, J lost 0 bases, and 7 bases lay in between. Germline CDR1 SGHAT, CDR2 FQNNGV. The CDR3 consists of 14 residues.